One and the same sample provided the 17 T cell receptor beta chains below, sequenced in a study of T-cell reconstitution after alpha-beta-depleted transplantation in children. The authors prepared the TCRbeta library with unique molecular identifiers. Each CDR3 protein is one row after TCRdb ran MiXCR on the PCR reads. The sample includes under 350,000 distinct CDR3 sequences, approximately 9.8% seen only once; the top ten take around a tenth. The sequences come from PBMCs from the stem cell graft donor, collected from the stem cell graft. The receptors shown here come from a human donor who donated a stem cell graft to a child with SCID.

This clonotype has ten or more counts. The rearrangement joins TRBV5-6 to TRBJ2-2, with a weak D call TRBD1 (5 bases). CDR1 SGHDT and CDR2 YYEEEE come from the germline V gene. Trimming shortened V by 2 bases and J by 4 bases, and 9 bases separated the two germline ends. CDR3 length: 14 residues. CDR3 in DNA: TGTGCCAGCAGCTTAGAAAGGGGCACCGGGGAGCTGTTTTTT. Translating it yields CASSLERGTGELFF.

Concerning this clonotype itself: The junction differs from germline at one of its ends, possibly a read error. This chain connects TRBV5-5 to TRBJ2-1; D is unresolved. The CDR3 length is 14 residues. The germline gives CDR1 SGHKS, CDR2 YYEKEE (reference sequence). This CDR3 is CASSFGLSCNEQFF. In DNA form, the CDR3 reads TGTGCCAGCAGCTTTGGGCTCTCCTGCAATGAGCAGTTCTTC. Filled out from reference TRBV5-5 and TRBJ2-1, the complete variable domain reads DAGVTQSPTHLIKTRGQQVTLRCSPISGHKSVSWYQQVLGQGPQFIFQYYEKEERGRGNFPDRFSARQFPNYSSELNVNALLLGDSALYLCASSFGLSCNEQFFGPGTRLTVL.

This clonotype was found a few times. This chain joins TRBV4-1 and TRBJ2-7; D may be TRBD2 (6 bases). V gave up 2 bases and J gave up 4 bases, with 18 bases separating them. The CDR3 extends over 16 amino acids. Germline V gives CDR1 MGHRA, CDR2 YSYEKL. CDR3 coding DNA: TGCGCCAGCAGCCAACAACCGGGACTTTGGATTTACGAGCAGTACTTC. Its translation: CASSQQPGLWIYEQYF.

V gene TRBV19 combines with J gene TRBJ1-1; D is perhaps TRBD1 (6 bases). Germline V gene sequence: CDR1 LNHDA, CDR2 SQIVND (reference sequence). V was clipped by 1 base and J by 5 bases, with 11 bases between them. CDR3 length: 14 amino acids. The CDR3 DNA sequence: TGTGCCAGTAGTATAGCCGGGGGGCCTACTGAAGCTTTCTTT. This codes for CASSIAGGPTEAFF.

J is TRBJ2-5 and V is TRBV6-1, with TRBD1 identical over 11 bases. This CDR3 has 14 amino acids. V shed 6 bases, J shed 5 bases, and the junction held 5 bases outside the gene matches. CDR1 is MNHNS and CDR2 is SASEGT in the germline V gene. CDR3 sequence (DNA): TGTGCCAGCAGCTGGGACAGGGGGAGTGAGACCCAGTACTTC. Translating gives CASSWDRGSETQYF.

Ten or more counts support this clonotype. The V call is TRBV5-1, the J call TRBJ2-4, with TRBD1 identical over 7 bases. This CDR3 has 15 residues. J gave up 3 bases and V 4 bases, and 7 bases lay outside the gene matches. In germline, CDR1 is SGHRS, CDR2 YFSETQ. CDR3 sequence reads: CASSVDRVVKNIQYF. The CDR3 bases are TGCGCCAGCAGCGTCGACAGGGTGGTCAAAAACATTCAGTACTTC.

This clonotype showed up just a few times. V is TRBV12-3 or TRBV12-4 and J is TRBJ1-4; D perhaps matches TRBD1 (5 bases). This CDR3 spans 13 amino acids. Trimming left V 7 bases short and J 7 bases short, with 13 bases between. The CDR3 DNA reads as TGTGCCAGCACAACAGGACCGCCTGAAAAACTGTTTTTT. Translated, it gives CASTTGPPEKLFF.

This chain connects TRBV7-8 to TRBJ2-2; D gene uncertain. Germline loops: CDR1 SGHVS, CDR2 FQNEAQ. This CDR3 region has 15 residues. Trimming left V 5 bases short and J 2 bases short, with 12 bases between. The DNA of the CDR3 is TGTGCCAGCAGCCCTTCGGGCACCAACACCGGGGAGCTGTTTTTT. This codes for CASSPSGTNTGELFF.

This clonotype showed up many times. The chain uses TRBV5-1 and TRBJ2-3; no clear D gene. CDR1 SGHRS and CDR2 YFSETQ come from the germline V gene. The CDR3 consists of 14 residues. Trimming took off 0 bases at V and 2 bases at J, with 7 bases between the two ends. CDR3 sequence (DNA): TGCGCCAGCAGCTTGGATCGGGTCACAGATACGCAGTATTTT. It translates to CASSLDRVTDTQYF.

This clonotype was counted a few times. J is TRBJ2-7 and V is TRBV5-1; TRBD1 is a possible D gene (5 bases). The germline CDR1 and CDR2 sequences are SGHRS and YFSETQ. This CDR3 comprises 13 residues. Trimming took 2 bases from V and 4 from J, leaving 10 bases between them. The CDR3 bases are TGCGCCAGCAGCTTCGACAGCCCATACGAGCAGTACTTC. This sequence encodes CASSFDSPYEQYF.

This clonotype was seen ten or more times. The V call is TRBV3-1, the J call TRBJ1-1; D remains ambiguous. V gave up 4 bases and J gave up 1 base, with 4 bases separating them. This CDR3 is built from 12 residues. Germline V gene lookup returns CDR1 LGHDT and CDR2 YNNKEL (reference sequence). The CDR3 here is CASSPPNTEAFF. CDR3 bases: TGTGCCAGCAGCCCACCGAACACTGAAGCTTTCTTT.

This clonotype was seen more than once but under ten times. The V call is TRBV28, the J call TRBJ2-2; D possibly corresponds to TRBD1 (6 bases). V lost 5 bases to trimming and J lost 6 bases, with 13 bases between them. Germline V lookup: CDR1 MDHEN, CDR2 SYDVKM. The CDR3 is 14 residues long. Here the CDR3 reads CASSTRQVPGELFF. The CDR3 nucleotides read TGTGCCAGCAGTACTCGACAGGTTCCCGGGGAGCTGTTTTTT.

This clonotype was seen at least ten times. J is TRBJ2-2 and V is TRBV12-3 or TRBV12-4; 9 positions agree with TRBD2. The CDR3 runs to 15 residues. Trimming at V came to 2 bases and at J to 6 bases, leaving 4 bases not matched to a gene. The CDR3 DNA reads TGTGCCAGCAGTTTAAGGCTAGCGGGGCCCGGGGAGCTGTTTTTT. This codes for CASSLRLAGPGELFF.

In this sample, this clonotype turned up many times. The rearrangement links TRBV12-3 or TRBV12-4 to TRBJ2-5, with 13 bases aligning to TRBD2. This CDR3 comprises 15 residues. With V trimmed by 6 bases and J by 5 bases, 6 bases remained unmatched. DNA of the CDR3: TGTGCCAGCAGGTGGACTAGCGGGGGCAAGGAGACCCAGTACTTC. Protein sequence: CASRWTSGGKETQYF.

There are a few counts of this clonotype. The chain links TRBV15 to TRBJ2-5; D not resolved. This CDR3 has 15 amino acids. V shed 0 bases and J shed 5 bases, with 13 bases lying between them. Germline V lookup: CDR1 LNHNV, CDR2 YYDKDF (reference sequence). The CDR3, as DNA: TGTGCCACCAGCAGAGAGGATGTTGGGTACGAGACCCAGTACTTC. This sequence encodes CATSREDVGYETQYF.

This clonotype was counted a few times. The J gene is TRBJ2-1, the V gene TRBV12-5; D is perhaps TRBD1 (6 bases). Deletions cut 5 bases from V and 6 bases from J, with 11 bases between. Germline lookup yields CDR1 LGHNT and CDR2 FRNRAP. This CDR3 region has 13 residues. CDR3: CASGPGTSNEQFF. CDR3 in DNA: TGTGCTAGTGGTCCGGGGACAAGCAATGAGCAGTTCTTC. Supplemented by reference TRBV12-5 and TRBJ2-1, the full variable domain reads DARVTQTPRHKVTEMGQEVTMRCQPILGHNTVFWYRQTMMQGLELLAYFRNRAPLDDSGMPKDRFSAEMPDATLATLKIQPSEPRDSAVYFCASGPGTSNEQFFGPGTRLTVL.

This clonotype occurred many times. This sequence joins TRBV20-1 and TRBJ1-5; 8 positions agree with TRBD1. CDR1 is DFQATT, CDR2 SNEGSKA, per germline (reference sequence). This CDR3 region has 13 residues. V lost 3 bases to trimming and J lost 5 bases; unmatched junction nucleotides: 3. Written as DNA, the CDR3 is TGCAGTGCTAGGCTGACAGGGGATCAGCCCCAGCATTTT. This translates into CSARLTGDQPQHF.